This T cell receptor (beta chain) emerged from a study of CD8 T cells in Susac syndrome. Sequencing targeted TCR beta in T cells from blood (CD8+ and CD4+). Trimming cost V 5 bases and J 3 bases, with 16 bases left between them. The length of the CDR3 is 14 residues. Germline V CDR1 and CDR2: SQVTM, ANQGSEA. The RNA, roughly 0.45 to 1 ug, was put through reverse transcription using random hexamers. TCRdb itself ran the immunoSEQ multiplex PCR reads through MiXCR, one entry per CDR3 protein. This sample has 180,000 or so distinct CDR3 sequences, with less than 95% found just once. The receptor was isolated from a human donor in good health. Sequencing used CD4+ T cells from PBMCs. The chain recombines TRBV29-1 with TRBJ1-1; unclear D gene. CDR3 DNA sequence: TGCAGCGTTAGGGTTCGTGATCTTTACACTGAAGCTTTCTTT. This sequence encodes CSVRVRDLYTEAFF. Using reference TRBV29-1 and TRBJ1-1 for the parts outside the CDR3, the full variable domain is SAVISQKPSRDICQRGTSLTIQCQVDSQVTMMFWYRQQPGQSLTLIATANQGSEATYESGFVIDKFPISRPNLTFSTLTVSNMSPEDSSIYLCSVRVRDLYTEAFFGQGTRLTVV.